The present T cell receptor beta chain was sequenced within a study of STAT3 mutations in large granular lymphocyte leukemia. Study-level results: Every T-cell large granular lymphocyte leukemia patient had at least one immunodominant TCR beta clonotype. In several patients, dominant TCR clone burden exceeded STAT3 mutant burden, suggesting STAT3 mutation arose secondarily. Clonal expansion was inferred from samples taken at other timepoints. TCR clonotype switching after therapy occurred in about 35% of the 18 patients.

TCRdb's copy holds only in-frame clones and misses some; the assay was immunoSEQ multiplex PCR. This table holds 9,500 to 14,000 clones, 65% to 90% found once. Trimming took off 10 bases at V and 3 bases at J, with 16 bases between the two ends. Germline V gene data show CDR1 as LNHDA and CDR2 as SQIVND (reference sequence). The CDR3 contains 14 residues. Remarks on this clone: Antigen specificity is unknown.

The chain is built from TRBV19 and TRBJ2-4; D is unclear. The origin of this receptor is an elderly man with T-cell large granular lymphocyte leukemia. Some clones in this sample may be carry-over from other donors' samples. Specimen: peripheral blood mononuclear cells. Here the CDR3 DNA reads TGTGCCACCCAAAGCGAACAAATCAAAAACATTCAGTACTTC. It codes for CATQSEQIKNIQYF. Using reference TRBV19 and TRBJ2-4 for the parts outside the CDR3, the full variable domain is DGGITQSPKYLFRKEGQNVTLSCEQNLNHDAMYWYRQDPGQGLRLIYYSQIVNDFQKGDIAEGYSVSREKKESFPLTVTSAQKNPTAFYLCATQSEQIKNIQYFGAGTRLSVL.